This entry is about one TCR beta chain. Its cognate antigen is unknown. The data derive from a study of graft-versus-host responses after intestinal transplantation. The data were produced by immunoSEQ multiplex PCR, yet TCRdb's version contains in-frame clones alone and is incomplete. The sample holds tens of thousands of clones, around nine tenths seen once. This CDR3 region has 14 residues. From germline, CDR1 is SGDLS and CDR2 YYNGEE. The V end was cut by 0 bases, the J end by 2 bases, with 7 bases between. The gene calls are TRBV9 and TRBJ2-3; a weak D match, TRBD2 (6 bases). The material sequenced was unstimulated CD4+ T cells sorted from spleen or lymph node cells, taken before transplant. This clonotype originated in a human donor who was the organ donor for an intestinal transplant. The CDR3 reads CASSVVAVTDTQYF. The CDR3 DNA sequence: TGTGCCAGCAGCGTAGTAGCGGTCACAGATACGCAGTATTTT. The full variable domain, with the rest looked up from reference TRBV9 and TRBJ2-3, is DSGVTQTPKHLITATGQRVTLRCSPRSGDLSVYWYQQSLDQGLQFLIQYYNGEERAKGNILERFSAQQFPDLHSELNLSSLELGDSALYFCASSVVAVTDTQYFGPGTRLTVL.